These 18 T cell receptor beta chains came from one sample sequenced in a study of T cell repertoires in cytomegalovirus infection. The antigens these receptors bind are not known. Each CDR3 protein is one row after TCRdb ran MiXCR on the reads. The sample contains hundreds of thousands of distinct CDR3 sequences, approximately 33% of which appear only once. Specimen: cultured CD8+ T cells from PBMCs, collected from culture after CMV antigen stimulation. Receptor source: a human donor in good health (CMV status not recorded). Some clones in this sample may be carry-over from other donors' samples.

This clonotype was seen a handful of times. The chain combines TRBV7-9 with TRBJ2-7; D is unresolved. The germline gives CDR1 SEHNR, CDR2 FQNEAQ (reference sequence). V was pared by 3 bases and J by 0 bases, with 6 bases between. The CDR3 spans 13 residues. This CDR3 is CASSLWHSYEQYV. CDR3 sequence (DNA): TGTGCCAGCAGCTTGTGGCACTCCTACGAGCAGTACGTC.

This chain uses TRBV6-2 or TRBV6-3 with TRBJ2-5; D call uncertain. There are 13 residues in the CDR3. The germline V and J ends were trimmed by 10 bases and 2 bases, with 14 bases remaining between them. Germline V CDR1 and CDR2: MNHEY, SVGEGT. The CDR3 coding sequence is TGTGCCACCACGTCGGTCCTGCAAGAGACCCAGTACTTC. It yields the protein CATTSVLQETQYF.

This clonotype was recorded a few times. The chain carries TRBV5-1 and TRBJ1-1; D is possibly TRBD1 (5 bases). Germline CDR1 SGHRS, CDR2 YFSETQ. This CDR3 contains 15 residues. Trimming took 0 bases from V and 0 from J, leaving 9 bases between them. The CDR3 bases are TGCGCCAGCAGCTTGGGAGGGGACCTGAACACTGAAGCTTTCTTT. Translation: CASSLGGDLNTEAFF.

This clonotype was counted between two and nine times. The chain is built from TRBV19 and TRBJ1-1, with no clear D. The germline gives CDR1 LNHDA, CDR2 SQIVND (reference sequence). V lost 1 base, J lost 5 bases, and 14 bases lay in between. CDR3 length: 15 amino acids. The CDR3 DNA sequence: TGTGCCAGTAGTATAGCCTTCCGGGTTGGGACTGAAGCTTTCTTT. Translating gives CASSIAFRVGTEAFF.

This clonotype was seen more than once but under ten times. V and J are TRBV6-5 and TRBJ2-7, with D possibly being TRBD1 (5 bases). V gave up 2 bases and J gave up 5 bases, with 10 bases separating them. Germline loops: CDR1 MNHEY, CDR2 SVGAGI. The CDR3 length is 13 residues. Here the CDR3 reads CASSYGGANEQYF. The CDR3 DNA follows: TGTGCCAGCAGTTACGGTGGGGCTAACGAGCAGTACTTC.

Written as DNA, the CDR3 is TGTGCCAGCAGTGTAGGAGCGGGGACGCAAGAGACCCAGTACTTC. This encodes CASSVGAGTQETQYF. The J gene is TRBJ2-5, the V gene TRBV6-1; the match to TRBD2 covers 7 bases. V shed 4 bases, J shed 2 bases, and the junction held 7 bases outside the gene matches. The CDR3 has 15 residues. Germline-derived CDR1 and CDR2 are MNHNS and SASEGT.

The CDR3: CASSIGRALHF. The CDR3 nucleotides are TGTGCCAGCTCCATCGGGAGAGCCCTCCACTTT. This chain uses TRBV14 with TRBJ1-6, with D unclear. The germline V and J ends were trimmed by 8 bases and 14 bases, with 13 bases remaining between them. In germline, CDR1 is SGHDN, CDR2 FVKESK. The CDR3 length is 11 residues.

This chain connects TRBV19 to TRBJ2-7; TRBD1 or TRBD2 may be the D gene (6 bases each). The CDR3 has 14 residues. V was cut by 5 bases and J by 3 bases, with 14 bases left in between. Germline assignment: CDR1 LNHDA and CDR2 SQIVND (reference sequence). CDR3 loop: CASSSGDWSYEQYF. The CDR3 region has the DNA TGTGCCAGTAGTTCAGGGGACTGGAGCTACGAGCAGTACTTC.

This clonotype has more than one count but fewer than ten. This chain connects TRBV7-9 to TRBJ2-1; the match to TRBD2 covers 8 bases. The V gene's germline CDR1 is SEHNR and CDR2 FQNEAQ (reference sequence). The CDR3 runs 18 residues. Trimming at V came to 4 bases and at J to 2 bases, leaving 13 bases not matched to a gene. CDR3 amino acids: CASSSNAGGSLTYNEQFF. In nucleotides, the CDR3 is TGTGCCAGCAGCTCTAACGCGGGGGGATCCTTAACCTACAATGAGCAGTTCTTC. Using reference TRBV7-9 and TRBJ2-1 for the parts outside the CDR3, the full variable domain is DTGVSQNPRHKITKRGQNVTFRCDPISEHNRLYWYRQTLGQGPEFLTYFQNEAQLEKSRLLSDRFSAERPKGSFSTLEIQRTEQGDSAMYLCASSSNAGGSLTYNEQFFGPGTRLTVL.

The V and J genes are TRBV10-3 and TRBJ2-5; D might be TRBD1 (6 bases). Germline loops: CDR1 ENHRY, CDR2 SYGVKD. The CDR3 covers 15 residues. Trimming took off 0 bases at V and 3 bases at J, with 11 bases between the two ends. The CDR3 spells CAISESGTQKETQYF. The CDR3 region has the DNA TGTGCCATCAGTGAGTCGGGGACACAGAAAGAGACCCAGTACTTC.

V and J are TRBV12-3 or TRBV12-4 and TRBJ2-5; D gene unclear. The CDR3 runs 14 residues. The V end lost 6 bases, the J end lost 2 bases, and 13 bases lay between the germline ends. CDR3 amino acids: CASSTVGQQETQYF. The CDR3 DNA follows: TGTGCCAGCAGCACCGTGGGCCAGCAAGAGACCCAGTACTTC.

This clonotype was found many times. The CDR3 is CASSQDFSSGGLQDGELFF. DNA for the CDR3: TGCGCCAGCAGCCAAGATTTTAGTAGCGGGGGCCTCCAGGACGGGGAGCTGTTTTTT. The J gene is TRBJ2-2, the V gene TRBV4-3; 9 nucleotides match TRBD2. Per the germline V gene, CDR1 is LGHNA and CDR2 is YSLEER. The CDR3 is made up of 19 amino acids. Trimming removed 0 bases from V and 7 bases from J; junction bases left unmatched: 15.

In its sample, this clonotype was seen many times. The rearrangement links TRBV12-3 or TRBV12-4 to TRBJ2-7; D tentatively fits TRBD1 or TRBD2 (5 bases each). Trimming took off 5 bases at V and 3 bases at J, with 17 bases between the two ends. This CDR3 comprises 15 residues. For the CDR3, the DNA is TGTGCCAGCAGTCCGAGCGAGGGGTCAATCTACGAGCAGTACTTC. It translates to CASSPSEGSIYEQYF.

This clonotype has only a few counts. V is TRBV28 and J is TRBJ2-4; TRBD1 agrees at 9 bases. V gave up 5 bases and J gave up 0 bases; unmatched junction bases: 11. CDR1 and CDR2 (germline): MDHEN, SYDVKM. The length of the CDR3 is 18 residues. The CDR3 bases are TGTGCCAGCAGTACCAACCTCGGGACAGGGAGAGCCAAAAACATTCAGTACTTC. Protein: CASSTNLGTGRAKNIQYF.

This clonotype was counted at least ten times. The chain recombines TRBV7-2 with TRBJ2-5; 13 bases fit TRBD2. This CDR3 has 16 amino acids. The ends lost 5 bases at V and 3 bases at J; junction bases unmatched: 6. CDR1 is SGHTA, CDR2 FQGNSA, per germline. The CDR3 DNA follows: TGTGCCAGCAGCCCCTCACTAGCGGGGGGGAAAGAGACCCAGTACTTC. Protein: CASSPSLAGGKETQYF.

This clonotype showed up just once. Given a much more abundant clone one base away, this may be a read error. The gene calls are TRBV7-2 and TRBJ2-3, with D unclear. The CDR3 is made up of 14 amino acids. CDR1 SGHTA and CDR2 FQGNSA come from the germline V gene. CDR3 DNA sequence: TGTGTCAGCAGGCCGGAGTGGAGCACAGATACGCAGTATTTT. Its translation: CVSRPEWSTDTQYF.

This clonotype came up once. The chain couples TRBV3-1 to TRBJ2-1; the D gene is possibly TRBD1 (6 bases). The CDR3 spans 17 residues. V was cut by 1 base and J by 4 bases, with 17 bases left in between. CDR1 and CDR2 (germline): LGHDT, YNNKEL (reference sequence). The CDR3 bases are TGTGCCAGCAGCCAAGGAAACAGGGCCCCTAGTTACAATGAGCAGTTCTTC. Encoded protein: CASSQGNRAPSYNEQFF.

The chain recombines TRBV27 with TRBJ1-1, with TRBD1 as a possible D gene (6 bases). Looked up from germline, CDR1 is MNHEY and CDR2 is SMNVEV (reference sequence). Deletions cut 6 bases from V and 1 base from J, with 12 bases between. CDR3 length: 14 residues. The CDR3 sequence is CASRKGVENTEAFF. The CDR3 coding sequence is TGTGCCAGCAGGAAGGGGGTGGAGAACACTGAAGCTTTCTTT.